The 21 T cell receptor beta chains in this list originate from one sample, sequenced in a study of blood T cell repertoires in COVID-19. Using immunoSEQ multiplex PCR, the repertoire was profiled, and TCRdb retains in-frame clones only, with some absent. The sample consists of 100,000 to 150,000 clones, more than 80% of them appearing once. Sample: peripheral blood. The receptors stem from a woman of 80 years or more with COVID-19, enrolled during active disease.

This clone has more than one count but fewer than ten. The rearrangement joins TRBV5-5 to TRBJ1-5; weak D call: TRBD1 (5 bases). Per germline, CDR1 SGHKS and CDR2 YYEKEE (reference sequence). V was trimmed by 2 bases and J by 4 bases, leaving 10 bases between them. The CDR3 contains 14 residues. CDR3 bases: TGTGCCAGCAGCTTCGCGACAGAAAATCAGCCCCAGCATTTT. Its translation is CASSFATENQPQHF. Using reference TRBV5-5 and TRBJ1-5 for the parts outside the CDR3, the full variable domain is DAGVTQSPTHLIKTRGQQVTLRCSPISGHKSVSWYQQVLGQGPQFIFQYYEKEERGRGNFPDRFSARQFPNYSSELNVNALLLGDSALYLCASSFATENQPQHFGDGTRLSIL.

The chain joins TRBV7-8 to TRBJ2-7, with unresolved D. Germline V gives CDR1 SGHVS, CDR2 FQNEAQ. Trimming stripped 5 bases from V and 4 bases from J, with 12 bases between. This CDR3 comprises 13 residues. The CDR3 DNA follows: TGTGCCAGCAGCGTGGCCCTTCTGTACGAGCAGTACTTC. Translation gives CASSVALLYEQYF.

The rearrangement links TRBV5-1 to TRBJ2-3; the D is unclear. CDR1 and CDR2 (germline): SGHRS, YFSETQ. Trimming removed 1 base at V and 5 bases at J, with 14 bases between. CDR3 length: 15 residues. CDR3 protein: CASSLSRVREDTQYF. CDR3 DNA sequence: TGCGCCAGCAGCTTGAGTCGGGTACGTGAAGATACGCAGTATTTT. Full variable domain (rest looked up from reference TRBV5-1 and TRBJ2-3): KAGVTQTPRYLIKTRGQQVTLSCSPISGHRSVSWYQQTPGQGLQFLFEYFSETQRNKGNFPGRFSGRQFSNSRSEMNVSTLELGDSALYLCASSLSRVREDTQYFGPGTRLTVL.

The chain recombines TRBV15 with TRBJ2-1, with D hard to call. Germline loops: CDR1 LNHNV, CDR2 YYDKDF (reference sequence). The CDR3 is 13 amino acids. The V and J ends lost 0 bases and 9 bases respectively, with 9 bases between them. CDR3 sequence (DNA): TGTGCCACCAGCAGAGATACCCAGGTTGAGCAGTTCTTC. The encoded protein is CATSRDTQVEQFF.

The chain employs TRBV25-1 and TRBJ1-3, with TRBD1 matching over 8 bases. The V and J ends lost 3 bases and 4 bases, in that order; junction bases with no gene match: 5. Per the germline V gene, CDR1 is MGHDK and CDR2 is SYGVNS. The CDR3 covers 15 residues. The CDR3 DNA reads as TGTGCCAGCAGTGACTCAGGGGGCGCAGGAAACACCATATATTTT. Translating it yields CASSDSGGAGNTIYF. The whole variable domain, filled in from reference TRBV25-1 and TRBJ1-3, reads EADIYQTPRYLVIGTGKKITLECSQTMGHDKMYWYQQDPGMELHLIHYSYGVNSTEKGDLSSESTVSRIRTEHFPLTLESARPSHTSQYLCASSDSGGAGNTIYFGEGSWLTVV.

The chain links TRBV6-2 or TRBV6-3 to TRBJ2-7, with TRBD1 identical over 9 bases. This CDR3 has 17 residues. Germline V gives CDR1 MNHEY, CDR2 SVGEGT. Trimming removed 6 bases from V and 6 bases from J; junction bases left unmatched: 18. CDR3 sequence (DNA): TGTGCCAGCAGCCGCCCTGAGAGGGGGACAGGGAACTTCGAGCAGTACTTC. It encodes CASSRPERGTGNFEQYF.

The chain carries TRBV19 and TRBJ2-7; TRBD2 might be the D (7 bases). Germline loops: CDR1 LNHDA, CDR2 SQIVND (reference sequence). V dropped 3 bases and J dropped 2 bases, with 11 bases sitting between them. The CDR3 has 14 amino acids. CDR3 bases: TGTGCCAGTAGTATCGGAGGGGGGGCCTACGAGCAGTACTTC. Translated, it gives CASSIGGGAYEQYF. Variable domain in full (rest from reference TRBV19 and TRBJ2-7): DGGITQSPKYLFRKEGQNVTLSCEQNLNHDAMYWYRQDPGQGLRLIYYSQIVNDFQKGDIAEGYSVSREKKESFPLTVTSAQKNPTAFYLCASSIGGGAYEQYFGPGTRLTVT.

The V and J genes are TRBV13 and TRBJ2-3; TRBD2 matches at 7 bases. The CDR3 extends over 15 amino acids. Germline CDR1 and CDR2: PRHDT and FYEKMQ (reference sequence). The V gene end was trimmed by 5 bases and the J gene end by 0 bases; junction bases not matched to a gene: 5. In nucleotides, the CDR3 is TGTGCCAGCAGCCGAAGCGGGATTAGCACAGATACGCAGTATTTT. Residues: CASSRSGISTDTQYF.

CDR3 in amino acids: CASSTQRSGSNEQFF. In nucleotides, the CDR3 is TGTGCCAGTAGTACTCAACGTAGCGGGAGCAATGAGCAGTTCTTC. This chain uses TRBV19 with TRBJ2-1, with 9 positions matching TRBD2. CDR3 size: 15 residues. The J segment lost 6 bases and the V segment lost 4 bases, leaving 7 bases of the junction unmatched. Germline values: CDR1 LNHDA, CDR2 SQIVND (reference sequence).

The V and J genes are TRBV7-2 and TRBJ2-1, with D perhaps matching TRBD1 (5 bases). Germline V gives CDR1 SGHTA, CDR2 FQGNSA. The CDR3 extends over 15 amino acids. The germline V and J ends were trimmed by 5 bases and 5 bases, with 16 bases remaining between them. The CDR3 loop reads CASSAGRGGHNEQFF. In DNA, the CDR3 is TGTGCCAGCAGCGCCGGAAGGGGCGGCCACAATGAGCAGTTCTTC. Full variable domain (rest looked up from reference TRBV7-2 and TRBJ2-1): GAGVSQSPSNKVTEKGKDVELRCDPISGHTALYWYRQSLGQGLEFLIYFQGNSAPDKSGLPSDRFSAERTGGSVSTLTIQRTQQEDSAVYLCASSAGRGGHNEQFFGPGTRLTVL.

CDR3: CASRLTKAGYGYTF. The DNA of the CDR3 is TGTGCCAGCAGGTTAACTAAAGCGGGCTATGGCTACACCTTC. The chain has TRBV2 and TRBJ1-2; D not resolved. V was shortened by 6 bases and J by 4 bases, with 15 bases between the two germline ends. CDR3 length: 14 amino acids. In germline, CDR1 is SNHLY, CDR2 FYNNEI. The entire variable domain, with the rest obtained from reference TRBV2 and TRBJ1-2, is as follows: EPEVTQTPSHQVTQMGQEVILRCVPISNHLYFYWYRQILGQKVEFLVSFYNNEISEKSEIFDDQFSVERPDGSNFTLKIRSTKLEDSAMYFCASRLTKAGYGYTFGSGTRLTVV.

The V call is TRBV5-6, the J call TRBJ2-1; D call uncertain. V was cut by 4 bases and J by 9 bases, with 8 bases left in between. The CDR3 has 11 amino acids. Per the germline V gene, CDR1 is SGHDT and CDR2 is YYEEEE. CDR3 loop: CASSVQIEQFF. DNA of the CDR3: TGTGCCAGCAGCGTACAAATTGAGCAGTTCTTC.

The CDR3 coding sequence is TGTGCCAGCTCACCGACGGTAGCTAATTCACCCCTCCACTTT. Translation: CASSPTVANSPLHF. V usage is TRBV18 and J usage is TRBJ1-6, with D hard to call. Germline V gene data show CDR1 as KGHSH and CDR2 as LQKENI. This CDR3 spans 14 amino acids. V was pared by 3 bases and J by 6 bases, with 9 bases between.

J is TRBJ1-1 and V is TRBV7-3, with 12 bases that match TRBD1. The CDR3 spans 16 residues. From germline, CDR1 is SGHTA and CDR2 FQGTGA. The ends lost 3 bases at V and 5 bases at J; junction bases unmatched: 7. CDR3 in amino acids: CASSFSPGQGATEAFF. CDR3 nucleotides: TGTGCCAGCAGCTTCTCCCCGGGACAGGGGGCGACTGAAGCTTTCTTT.

The chain uses TRBV29-1 and TRBJ2-3; TRBD1 aligns across 9 bases. Germline loops: CDR1 SQVTM, CDR2 ANQGSEA. The CDR3 is 14 amino acids. Unmatched junction bases numbered 10, after V lost 5 bases and J lost 7 bases. The CDR3 loop is CSVRPGQGINTQYF. Written as DNA, the CDR3 is TGCAGCGTTAGACCGGGACAGGGAATTAATACGCAGTATTTT.

The chain couples TRBV7-2 to TRBJ2-7; tentative D call: TRBD1 (6 bases). V lost 1 base, J lost 2 bases, and 9 bases lay in between. This CDR3 has 14 residues. Looked up from germline, CDR1 is SGHTA and CDR2 is FQGNSA. The CDR3 loop is CASSLVGGAYEQYF. CDR3 nucleotides: TGTGCCAGCAGCTTAGTAGGGGGAGCCTACGAGCAGTACTTC. Full variable domain (rest looked up from reference TRBV7-2 and TRBJ2-7): GAGVSQSPSNKVTEKGKDVELRCDPISGHTALYWYRQSLGQGLEFLIYFQGNSAPDKSGLPSDRFSAERTGGSVSTLTIQRTQQEDSAVYLCASSLVGGAYEQYFGPGTRLTVT.

V and J are TRBV7-2 and TRBJ1-4, with 9 bases lining up with TRBD1. Germline trimming cut 5 bases from V and 4 bases from J; bases unmatched to any gene: 5. The germline gives CDR1 SGHTA, CDR2 FQGNSA. The CDR3 length is 15 residues. In nucleotides, the CDR3 is TGTGCCAGCAGCCCCCAGACAGGGGGTAATGAAAAACTGTTTTTT. Translating it yields CASSPQTGGNEKLFF. The whole variable domain, filled in from reference TRBV7-2 and TRBJ1-4, reads GAGVSQSPSNKVTEKGKDVELRCDPISGHTALYWYRQSLGQGLEFLIYFQGNSAPDKSGLPSDRFSAERTGGSVSTLTIQRTQQEDSAVYLCASSPQTGGNEKLFFGSGTQLSVL.

This sequence joins TRBV7-3 and TRBJ2-5; the match to TRBD2 covers 8 bases. This CDR3 is built from 14 residues. Germline CDR1 and CDR2: SGHTA and FQGTGA. Trimming cost V 5 bases and J 5 bases; bases outside gene matches: 7. CDR3 sequence: CASSPLAGHETQYF. The CDR3 DNA reads as TGTGCCAGCAGCCCTCTAGCGGGCCATGAGACCCAGTACTTC.

This clone has just one count. The chain couples TRBV5-4 to TRBJ1-1; no firm D call. Germline values: CDR1 SGHNT, CDR2 YYREEE (reference sequence). The CDR3 is made up of 14 amino acids. The germline V and J ends were trimmed by 3 bases and 1 base, with 10 bases remaining between them. CDR3 in amino acids: CASSSKTGNTEAFF. The DNA of the CDR3 is TGTGCCAGCAGCTCGAAGACGGGGAACACTGAAGCTTTCTTT.

The rearrangement uses TRBV19 and TRBJ1-5; no firm D call. The V end was cut by 3 bases, the J end by 0 bases, with 15 bases between. The CDR3 consists of 17 residues. Looked up from germline, CDR1 is LNHDA and CDR2 is SQIVND (reference sequence). The CDR3 loop is CASSIEPRENSNQPQHF. CDR3 coding DNA: TGTGCCAGTAGTATTGAACCACGAGAGAATAGCAATCAGCCCCAGCATTTT. Supplemented by reference TRBV19 and TRBJ1-5, the full variable domain reads DGGITQSPKYLFRKEGQNVTLSCEQNLNHDAMYWYRQDPGQGLRLIYYSQIVNDFQKGDIAEGYSVSREKKESFPLTVTSAQKNPTAFYLCASSIEPRENSNQPQHFGDGTRLSIL.

The gene calls are TRBV2 and TRBJ2-1; D possibly corresponds to TRBD2 (5 bases). The CDR3 spans 13 residues. Germline V gives CDR1 SNHLY, CDR2 FYNNEI. V was cut by 3 bases and J by 8 bases, with 11 bases left in between. CDR3 sequence reads: CASSDAGWDEQFF. DNA of the CDR3: TGTGCCAGCAGTGATGCGGGCTGGGATGAGCAGTTCTTC.